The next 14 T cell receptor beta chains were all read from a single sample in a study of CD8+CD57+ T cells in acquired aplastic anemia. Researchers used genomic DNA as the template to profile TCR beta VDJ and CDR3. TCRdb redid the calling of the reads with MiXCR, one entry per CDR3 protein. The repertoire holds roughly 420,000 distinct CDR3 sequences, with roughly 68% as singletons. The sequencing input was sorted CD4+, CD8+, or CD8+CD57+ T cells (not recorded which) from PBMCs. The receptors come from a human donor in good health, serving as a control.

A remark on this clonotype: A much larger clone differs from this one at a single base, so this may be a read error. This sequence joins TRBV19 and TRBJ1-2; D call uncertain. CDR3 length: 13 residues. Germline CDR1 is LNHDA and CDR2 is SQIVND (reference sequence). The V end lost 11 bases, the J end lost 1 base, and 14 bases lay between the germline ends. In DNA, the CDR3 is TGTGCCGGTACTCCCCTCCATAACTATGGCTACACCTTC. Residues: CAGTPLHNYGYTF.

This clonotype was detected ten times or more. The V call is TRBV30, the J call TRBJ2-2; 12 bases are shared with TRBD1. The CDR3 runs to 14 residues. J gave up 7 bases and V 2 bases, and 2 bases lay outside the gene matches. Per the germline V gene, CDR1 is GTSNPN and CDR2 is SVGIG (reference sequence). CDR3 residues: CAWSRDRGRGELFF. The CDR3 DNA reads TGTGCCTGGAGTCGGGACAGGGGGCGCGGGGAGCTGTTTTTT. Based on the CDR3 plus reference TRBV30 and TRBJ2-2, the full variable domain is SQTIHQWPATLVQPVGSPLSLECTVEGTSNPNLYWYRQAAGRGLQLLFYSVGIGQISSEVPQNLSASRPQDRQFILSSKKLLLSDSGFYLCAWSRDRGRGELFFGEGSRLTVL.

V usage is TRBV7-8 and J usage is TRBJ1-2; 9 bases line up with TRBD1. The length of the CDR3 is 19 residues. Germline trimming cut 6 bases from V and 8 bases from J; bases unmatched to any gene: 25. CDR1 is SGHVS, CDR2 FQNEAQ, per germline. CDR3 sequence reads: CASRLSFGTGTEGLGGYTF. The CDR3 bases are TGTGCCAGCAGGTTGAGCTTCGGGACAGGGACAGAAGGACTGGGGGGCTACACCTTC. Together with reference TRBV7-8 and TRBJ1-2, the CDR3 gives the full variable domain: GAGVSQSPRYKVAKRGQDVALRCDPISGHVSLFWYQQALGQGPEFLTYFQNEAQLDKSGLPSDRFFAERPEGSVSTLKIQRTQQEDSAVYLCASRLSFGTGTEGLGGYTFGSGTRLTVV.

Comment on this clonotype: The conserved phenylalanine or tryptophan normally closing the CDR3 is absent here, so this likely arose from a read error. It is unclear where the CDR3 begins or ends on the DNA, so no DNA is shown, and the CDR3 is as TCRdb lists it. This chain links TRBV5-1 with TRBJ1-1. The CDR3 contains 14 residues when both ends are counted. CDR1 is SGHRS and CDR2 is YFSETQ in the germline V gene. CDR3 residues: CASDSQQLKPEPFG.

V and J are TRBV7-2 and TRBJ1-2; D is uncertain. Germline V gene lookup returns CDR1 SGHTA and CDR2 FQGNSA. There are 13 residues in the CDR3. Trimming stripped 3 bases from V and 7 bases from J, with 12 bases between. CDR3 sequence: CASSLGMKFGYTF. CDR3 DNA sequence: TGTGCCAGCAGCTTGGGAATGAAGTTTGGCTACACCTTC. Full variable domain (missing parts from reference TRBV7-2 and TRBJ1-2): GAGVSQSPSNKVTEKGKDVELRCDPISGHTALYWYRQSLGQGLEFLIYFQGNSAPDKSGLPSDRFSAERTGGSVSTLTIQRTQQEDSAVYLCASSLGMKFGYTFGSGTRLTVV.

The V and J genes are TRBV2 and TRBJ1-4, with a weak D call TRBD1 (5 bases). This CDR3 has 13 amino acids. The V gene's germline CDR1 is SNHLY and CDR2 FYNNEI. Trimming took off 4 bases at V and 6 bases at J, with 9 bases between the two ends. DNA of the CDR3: TGTGCCAGCAGTGGGGGCCGGGATGAAAAACTGTTTTTT. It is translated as CASSGGRDEKLFF.

The CDR3 protein is CASSLGAQDWNEQFF. CDR3 coding DNA: TGTGCCAGCAGCTTAGGGGCGCAAGATTGGAATGAGCAGTTCTTC. This chain connects TRBV7-2 to TRBJ2-1; no clear D gene. This CDR3 comprises 15 residues. Between the trimmed V and J ends, which lost 1 base and 7 bases, there was a span of 14 bases. Germline V gene sequence: CDR1 SGHTA, CDR2 FQGNSA.

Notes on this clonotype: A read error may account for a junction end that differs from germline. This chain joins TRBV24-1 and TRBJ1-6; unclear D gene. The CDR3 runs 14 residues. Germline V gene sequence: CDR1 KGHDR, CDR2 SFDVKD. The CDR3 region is CASSDWSGKLPLRF. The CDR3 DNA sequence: TGTGCCAGCAGTGATTGGTCGGGGAAGCTACCCCTTCGGTTT.

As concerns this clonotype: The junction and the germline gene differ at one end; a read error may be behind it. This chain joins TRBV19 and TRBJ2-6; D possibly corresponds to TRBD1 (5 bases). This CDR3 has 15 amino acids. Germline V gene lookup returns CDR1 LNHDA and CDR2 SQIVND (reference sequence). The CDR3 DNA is TGTGCCAGCAATATCACACGGGCTGGGGCCTACGTCCTGACTTTC. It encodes CASNITRAGAYVLTF.

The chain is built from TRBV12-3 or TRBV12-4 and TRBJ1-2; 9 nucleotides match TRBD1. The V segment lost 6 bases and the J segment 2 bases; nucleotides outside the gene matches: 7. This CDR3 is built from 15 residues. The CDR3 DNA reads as TGTGCCAGCAGAACCGGGACAGGGCACAACTATGGCTACACCTTC. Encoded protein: CASRTGTGHNYGYTF.

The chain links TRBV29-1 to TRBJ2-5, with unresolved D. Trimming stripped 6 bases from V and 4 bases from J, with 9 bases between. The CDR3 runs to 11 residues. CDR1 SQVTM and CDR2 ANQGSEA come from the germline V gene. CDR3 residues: CSVGLGETQYF. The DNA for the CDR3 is TGCAGCGTCGGTTTAGGAGAGACCCAGTACTTC.

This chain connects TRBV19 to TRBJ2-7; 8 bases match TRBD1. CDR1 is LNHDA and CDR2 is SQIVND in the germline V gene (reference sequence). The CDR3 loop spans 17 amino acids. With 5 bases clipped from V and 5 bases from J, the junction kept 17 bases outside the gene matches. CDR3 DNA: TGTGCCAGTAGTCTCAAGTCGGGACAGGAAATATCGGACGAGCAGTACTTC. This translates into CASSLKSGQEISDEQYF.

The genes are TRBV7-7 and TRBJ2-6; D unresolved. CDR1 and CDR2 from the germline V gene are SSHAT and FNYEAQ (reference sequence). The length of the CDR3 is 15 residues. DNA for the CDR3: TGTGCTAGCCTGGAAGCGTTCCTCAGCCCCAGCATCTTGACTTTC. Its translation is CASLEAFLSPSILTF.

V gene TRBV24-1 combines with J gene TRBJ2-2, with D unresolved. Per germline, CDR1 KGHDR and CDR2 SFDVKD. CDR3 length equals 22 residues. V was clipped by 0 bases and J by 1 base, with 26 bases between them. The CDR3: CATSDLVLLTSDGRRNTGELFF. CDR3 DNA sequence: TGTGCCACCAGTGATTTGGTATTATTGACATCCGACGGGCGTCGGAACACCGGGGAGCTGTTTTTT.